This TCR beta chain was captured by sequencing in a study of identical twins. In TCRdb, the 5' RACE reads were re-called with MiXCR into one record per CDR3 protein. The sample has fewer than 900,000 distinct CDR3 sequences; around 21% are singletons. The CDR3 is 16 amino acids. Unmatched junction bases numbered 4, after V lost 1 base and J lost 0 bases. CDR1 is SGDLS, CDR2 YYNGEE, per germline. The sample also formed part of further work on T cells expressing NK-cell markers. That report adds: Researchers got TCR beta repertoires out of sorted CD3+CD56+NKG2C+, CD3+CD56+NKG2C- and CD3+CD56-NKG2C+ T cells.

Input material: PBMCs. V is TRBV9 and J is TRBJ2-1, with 7 bases that match TRBD2. The receptor was isolated from a woman aged 18-35 years in good health. As DNA, the CDR3 is TGTGCCAGCAGCGTAAGCGGGGCGGGCTCCTACAATGAGCAGTTCTTC. Residues: CASSVSGAGSYNEQFF.